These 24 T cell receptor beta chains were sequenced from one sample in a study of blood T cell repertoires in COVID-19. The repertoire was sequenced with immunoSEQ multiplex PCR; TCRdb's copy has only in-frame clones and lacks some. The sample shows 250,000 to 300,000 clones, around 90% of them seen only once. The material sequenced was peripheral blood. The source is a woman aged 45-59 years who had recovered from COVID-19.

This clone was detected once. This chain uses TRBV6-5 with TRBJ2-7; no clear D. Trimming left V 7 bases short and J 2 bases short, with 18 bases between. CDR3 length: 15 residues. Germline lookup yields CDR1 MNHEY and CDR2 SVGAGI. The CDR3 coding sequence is TGTGCCAGCATCCGAATGGGCGAAAAAACCTACGAGCAGTACTTC. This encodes CASIRMGEKTYEQYF.

DNA for the CDR3: TGCGCCAGCAGCTCGGGACAGGACCCCTACAATGAGCAGTTCTTC. Encoded protein: CASSSGQDPYNEQFF. The chain recombines TRBV5-1 with TRBJ2-1, with 8 bases identical to TRBD1. The J segment lost 2 bases and the V segment lost 3 bases, leaving 4 bases of the junction unmatched. The CDR3 consists of 15 residues. Germline V gene sequence: CDR1 SGHRS, CDR2 YFSETQ.

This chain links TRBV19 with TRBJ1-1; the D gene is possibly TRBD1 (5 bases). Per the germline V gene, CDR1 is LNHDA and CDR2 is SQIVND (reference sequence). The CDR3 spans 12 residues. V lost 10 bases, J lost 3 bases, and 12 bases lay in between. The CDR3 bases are TGTGCCACCGCAAAGGGGTACACTGAAGCTTTCTTT. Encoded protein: CATAKGYTEAFF.

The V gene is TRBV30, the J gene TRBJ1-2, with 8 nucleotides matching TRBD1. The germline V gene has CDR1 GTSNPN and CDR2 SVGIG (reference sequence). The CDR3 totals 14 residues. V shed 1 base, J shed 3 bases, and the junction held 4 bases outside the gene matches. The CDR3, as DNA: TGTGCCTGGAGTGGGCAGGGGGCGGACTATGGCTACACCTTC. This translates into CAWSGQGADYGYTF.

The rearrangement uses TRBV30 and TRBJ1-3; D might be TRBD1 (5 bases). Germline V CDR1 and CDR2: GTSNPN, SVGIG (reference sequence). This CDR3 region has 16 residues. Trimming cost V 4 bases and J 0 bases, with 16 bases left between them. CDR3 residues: CAWNLAGIFSGNTIYF. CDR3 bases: TGTGCCTGGAATTTAGCAGGGATTTTCTCTGGAAACACCATATATTTT.

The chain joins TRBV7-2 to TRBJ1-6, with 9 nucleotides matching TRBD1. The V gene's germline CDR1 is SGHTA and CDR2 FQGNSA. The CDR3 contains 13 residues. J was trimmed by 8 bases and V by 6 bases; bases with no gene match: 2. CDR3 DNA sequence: TGTGCCAGCAGACGGACAGGGGATTCACCCCTCCACTTT. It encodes CASRRTGDSPLHF.

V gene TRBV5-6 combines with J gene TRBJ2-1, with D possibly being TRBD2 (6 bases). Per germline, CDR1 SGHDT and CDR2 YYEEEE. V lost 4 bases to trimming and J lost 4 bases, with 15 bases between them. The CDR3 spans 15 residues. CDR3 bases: TGTGCCAGCAGCGCGGACCAGCGGGCTTACAATGAGCAGTTCTTC. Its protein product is CASSADQRAYNEQFF. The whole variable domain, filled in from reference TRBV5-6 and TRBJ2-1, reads DAGVTQSPTHLIKTRGQQVTLRCSPKSGHDTVSWYQQALGQGPQFIFQYYEEEERQRGNFPDRFSGHQFPNYSSELNVNALLLGDSALYLCASSADQRAYNEQFFGPGTRLTVL.

CDR3 region: CASKEWRTGGAYEQYF. DNA of the CDR3: TGTGCCAGCAAGGAGTGGAGGACAGGGGGCGCGTACGAGCAGTACTTC. This rearrangement joins TRBV28 to TRBJ2-7, with 11 bases that match TRBD1. Germline V lookup: CDR1 MDHEN, CDR2 SYDVKM. The V gene end was trimmed by 7 bases and the J gene end by 4 bases; junction bases not matched to a gene: 12. The length of the CDR3 is 16 residues.

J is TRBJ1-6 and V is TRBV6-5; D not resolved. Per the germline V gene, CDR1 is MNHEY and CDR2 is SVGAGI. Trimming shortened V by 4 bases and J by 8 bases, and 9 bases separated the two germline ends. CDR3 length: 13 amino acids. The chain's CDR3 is CASSSRLDSPLHF. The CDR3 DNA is TGTGCCAGCAGTTCCCGGTTGGATTCACCCCTCCACTTT.

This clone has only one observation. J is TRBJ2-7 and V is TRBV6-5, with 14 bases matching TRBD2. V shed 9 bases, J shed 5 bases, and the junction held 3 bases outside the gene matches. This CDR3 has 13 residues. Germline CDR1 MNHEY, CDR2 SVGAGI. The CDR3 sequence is CASRLAGGNEQYF. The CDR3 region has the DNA TGTGCCAGTAGACTAGCGGGAGGGAACGAGCAGTACTTC.

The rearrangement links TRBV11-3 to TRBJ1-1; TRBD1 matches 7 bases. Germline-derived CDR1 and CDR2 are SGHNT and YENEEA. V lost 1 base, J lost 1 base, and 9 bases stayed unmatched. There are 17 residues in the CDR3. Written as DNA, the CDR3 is TGTGCCAGCAGCTTAGCTAGGACGGGACAGCCGAACACTGAAGCTTTCTTT. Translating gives CASSLARTGQPNTEAFF.

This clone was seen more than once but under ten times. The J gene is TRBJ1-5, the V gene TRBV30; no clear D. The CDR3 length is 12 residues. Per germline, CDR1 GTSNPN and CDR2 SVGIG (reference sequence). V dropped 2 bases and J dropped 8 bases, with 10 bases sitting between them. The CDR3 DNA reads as TGTGCCTGGAGTATCATCGGGGAGCCCCAGCATTTT. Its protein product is CAWSIIGEPQHF.

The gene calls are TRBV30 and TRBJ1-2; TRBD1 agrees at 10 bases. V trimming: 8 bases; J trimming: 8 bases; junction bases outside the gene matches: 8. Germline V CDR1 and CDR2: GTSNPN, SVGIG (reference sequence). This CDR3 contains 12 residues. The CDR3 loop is CARTGQGIGYTF. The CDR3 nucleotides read TGTGCCCGCACGGGACAGGGGATCGGCTACACCTTC. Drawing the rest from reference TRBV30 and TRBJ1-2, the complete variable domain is SQTIHQWPATLVQPVGSPLSLECTVEGTSNPNLYWYRQAAGRGLQLLFYSVGIGQISSEVPQNLSASRPQDRQFILSSKKLLLSDSGFYLCARTGQGIGYTFGSGTRLTVV.

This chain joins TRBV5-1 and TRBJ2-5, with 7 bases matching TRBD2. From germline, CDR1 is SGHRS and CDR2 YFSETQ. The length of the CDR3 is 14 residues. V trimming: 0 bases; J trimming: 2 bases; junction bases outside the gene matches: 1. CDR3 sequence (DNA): TGCGCCAGCAGCTTGGGGACTAGTCAAGAGACCCAGTACTTC. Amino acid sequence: CASSLGTSQETQYF.

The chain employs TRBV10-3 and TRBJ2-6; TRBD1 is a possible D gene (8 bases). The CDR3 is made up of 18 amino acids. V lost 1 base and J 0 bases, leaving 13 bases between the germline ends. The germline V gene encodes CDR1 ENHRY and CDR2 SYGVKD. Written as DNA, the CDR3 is TGTGCCATCAGTGAGTACAGGGGGGGAAGCTCTGGGGCCAACGTCCTGACTTTC. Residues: CAISEYRGGSSGANVLTF.

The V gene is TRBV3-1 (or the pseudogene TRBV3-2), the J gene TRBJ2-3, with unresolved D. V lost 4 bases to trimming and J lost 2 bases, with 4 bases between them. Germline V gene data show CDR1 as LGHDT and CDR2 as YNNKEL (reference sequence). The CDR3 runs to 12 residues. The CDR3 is CASSRHTDTQYF. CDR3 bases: TGTGCCAGCAGCCGGCACACAGATACGCAGTATTTT.

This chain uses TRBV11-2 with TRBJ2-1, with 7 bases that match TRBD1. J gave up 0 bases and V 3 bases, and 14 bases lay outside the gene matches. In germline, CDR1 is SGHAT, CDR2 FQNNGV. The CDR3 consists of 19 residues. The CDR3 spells CASSFRQGMLTSSYNEQFF. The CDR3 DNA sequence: TGTGCCAGCAGCTTTAGACAGGGAATGCTTACTAGCTCCTACAATGAGCAGTTCTTC.

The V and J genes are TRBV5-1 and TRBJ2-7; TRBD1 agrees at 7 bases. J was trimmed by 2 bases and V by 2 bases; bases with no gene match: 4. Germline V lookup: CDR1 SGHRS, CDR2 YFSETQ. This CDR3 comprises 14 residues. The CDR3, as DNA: TGCGCCAGCAGCTTCGGGACAGTGCCCTACGAGCAGTACTTC. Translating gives CASSFGTVPYEQYF.

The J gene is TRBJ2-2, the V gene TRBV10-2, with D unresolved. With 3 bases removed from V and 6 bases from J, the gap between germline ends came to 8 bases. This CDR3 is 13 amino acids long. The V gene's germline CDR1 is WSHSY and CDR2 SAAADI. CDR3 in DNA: TGCGCCAGCAGTGATACTCGGGCCGGGGAGCTGTTTTTT. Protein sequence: CASSDTRAGELFF.

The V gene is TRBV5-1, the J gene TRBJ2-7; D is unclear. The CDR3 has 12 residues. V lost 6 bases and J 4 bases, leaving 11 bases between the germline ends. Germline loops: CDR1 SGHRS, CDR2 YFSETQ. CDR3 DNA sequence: TGCGCCAGCACCGACACACCTTACGAGCAGTACTTC. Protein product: CASTDTPYEQYF.

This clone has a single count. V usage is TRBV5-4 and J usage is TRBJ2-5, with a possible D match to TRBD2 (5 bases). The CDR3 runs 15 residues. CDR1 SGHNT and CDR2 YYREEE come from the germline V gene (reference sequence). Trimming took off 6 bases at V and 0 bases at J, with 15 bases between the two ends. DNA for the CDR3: TGTGCCAGCACCCCCGGCGGAGCGGACCAAGAGACCCAGTACTTC. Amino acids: CASTPGGADQETQYF.

The CDR3 here is CASSLKPGTISSYEQYF. CDR3 coding DNA: TGTGCCAGCAGCCTTAAACCCGGGACTATCTCGTCCTACGAGCAGTACTTC. The chain carries TRBV13 and TRBJ2-7; 7 bases map to TRBD2. V trimming: 5 bases; J trimming: 1 base; junction bases outside the gene matches: 14. This CDR3 has 17 residues. CDR1 is PRHDT and CDR2 is FYEKMQ in the germline V gene (reference sequence).

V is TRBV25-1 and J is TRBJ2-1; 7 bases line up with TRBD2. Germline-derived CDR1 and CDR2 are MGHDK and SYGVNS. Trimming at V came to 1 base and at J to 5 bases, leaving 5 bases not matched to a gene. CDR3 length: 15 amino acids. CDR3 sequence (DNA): TGTGCCAGCAGTGAATCGTGGGGGAGGGACAATGAGCAGTTCTTC. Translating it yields CASSESWGRDNEQFF.

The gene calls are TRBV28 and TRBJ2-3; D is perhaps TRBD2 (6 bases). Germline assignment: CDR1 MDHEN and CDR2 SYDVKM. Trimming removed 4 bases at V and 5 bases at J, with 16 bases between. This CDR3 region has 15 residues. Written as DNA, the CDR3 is TGTGCCAGCAGTTATGGAGGGGTGAACTTAGATACGCAGTATTTT. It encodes CASSYGGVNLDTQYF.